Listed below are T cell receptor beta chains from one sample, sequenced in a study of blood T cell repertoires in COVID-19. Using immunoSEQ multiplex PCR, the repertoire was profiled, and TCRdb retains in-frame clones only, with some absent. The table has 250,000 to 400,000 clones, 80% to 90% seen once. Sequenced: peripheral blood. These receptors all stem from a man over 45 with active or convalescent COVID-19. Each CDR3 is given without its conserved first and last residue.

cdr3_length	v_call	cdr3_aa
12	TRBV30	AWSEGQEGEKLF
12	TRBV5-1	ASSPQEAYVTQY
11	TRBV6-2/TRBV6-3	ASSWGGEQPQH
13	TRBV4-2	ASSQALTSGYEQY
13	TRBV16	ASSQSVGLANEQF
13	TRBV7-2	ASSLRQGGGNTIY
12	TRBV5-5	ASSPGTDIYGYT
11	TRBV27	ASSLTGRTEAF
12	TRBV9	ASSVEGQSKTQY
13	TRBV28	ASIQEGGSGNTIY
13	TRBV5-1	ASSEGQVGDYEQY